This is a list of T cell receptor beta chains from one sample in a study of blood T cell repertoires in COVID-19. Assay used: immunoSEQ multiplex PCR; TCRdb lists only in-frame clones, some missing. The sample includes tens of thousands of clones, roughly 90% of them seen just once. Sequenced input: peripheral blood. These TCRs come from a man in his fifties or sixties with acute or convalescent COVID-19. The CDR3 runs from the conserved cysteine through the conserved F or W. The D gene is left open where the match is weak. Not every row has a clone size; where given, it reads once, few, many or a size class.

DNA | CDR3 | V | length | J | size | D
TGCGCCAGCAGCTTGGAATCAAGAATCGGGGAGCAGTACTTC | CASSLESRIGEQYF | TRBV5-1 | 14 | TRBJ2-7 | - | -
TGTGCCAGCAGTCAAGGAGGCAATCAGCCCCAGCATTTT | CASSQGGNQPQHF | TRBV12-3/TRBV12-4 | 13 | TRBJ1-5 | - | -
TGTGCCAGCAGGTCAGACAGTTTCTACTCCTACGAGCAGTACTTC | CASRSDSFYSYEQYF | TRBV6-6 | 15 | TRBJ2-7 | - | -
TGTGCCAGCAGCGCGACTGAGACCCGGGAAAAACTGTTTTTT | CASSATETREKLFF | TRBV2 | 14 | TRBJ1-4 | few | -
TGTGCCAGCAGCTTAGTAAGGTCATGGCAGGGGAAGACAGATACGCAGTATTTT | CASSLVRSWQGKTDTQYF | TRBV7-9 | 18 | TRBJ2-3 | - | -
TGTGCCAGCAGCTTATCTCAGGGAGGACTGACTGAAGCTTTCTTT | CASSLSQGGLTEAFF | TRBV7-6 | 15 | TRBJ1-1 | - | -
TGTGCCAGTAGTATTGGGGAAGGGAGGGGATACAATGAGCAGTTCTTC | CASSIGEGRGYNEQFF | TRBV19 | 16 | TRBJ2-1 | - | TRBD2
TGTGCCAGCTTCTATGGGGCAGGGCAGCCCCAGCATTTT | CASFYGAGQPQHF | TRBV6-5 | 13 | TRBJ1-5 | - | -
TGTGCCAGCAGGTCAGGGGGCACGTCCAATTCACCCCTCCACTTT | CASRSGGTSNSPLHF | TRBV7-2 | 15 | TRBJ1-6 | - | TRBD1
TGTGCCAGCAGCTTAGTTGGCAGGGAAAACACTGAAGCTTTCTTT | CASSLVGRENTEAFF | TRBV7-9 | 15 | TRBJ1-1 | - | -
TGTGCCAGCAGAAGCCATGCCCTCGGCACCGGGGAGCTGCTTTTT | CASRSHALGTGELLF | TRBV27 | 15 | TRBJ2-2 | - | -
TGTGCCAGCAGTGGGGCCAGGGGGCTCTATGGCTACACCTTC | CASSGARGLYGYTF | TRBV2 | 14 | TRBJ1-2 | - | TRBD1
TGCAGTGCTAGTGGCAGGGGAGCATCCTACGAGCAGTACTTC | CSASGRGASYEQYF | TRBV20-1 | 14 | TRBJ2-7 | - | -
TGTGCCAGCAGCCCCTTATCCCGGACAGTGAACACTGAAGCTTTCTTT | CASSPLSRTVNTEAFF | TRBV3-1/TRBV3-2 | 16 | TRBJ1-1 | - | -
TGTGCCAGCAGCGTGGGAGGGCTCGAAGAGACCCAGTACTTC | CASSVGGLEETQYF | TRBV9 | 14 | TRBJ2-5 | - | TRBD2
TGTGCCAGCAGCCAAGATCTGAATTCACCCCTCCACTTT | CASSQDLNSPLHF | TRBV14 | 13 | TRBJ1-6 | medium-sized | -
TGCGCCAGCCTACGGGACAGTCTTCTCCCTTTCGATGGCTACACCTTC | CASLRDSLLPFDGYTF | TRBV10-1 | 16 | TRBJ1-2 | - | TRBD1
TGTGCCAGCAGCTCGTTGGGGGCACCGAACACTGAAGCTTTCTTT | CASSSLGAPNTEAFF | TRBV7-3 | 15 | TRBJ1-1 | - | -
TGTGCCAGCAGCGGGACAGGCTCAGCCTACGAGCAGTACTTC | CASSGTGSAYEQYF | TRBV6-5 | 14 | TRBJ2-7 | - | TRBD1
TGTGCCAGTAGTATTTGGGACAGGGAAACACCTCTCCACTTT | CASSIWDRETPLHF | TRBV19 | 14 | TRBJ1-6 | - | TRBD1
TGTGCCAGCAGCCCCAGAACAGGGGTCCCCCTCTGGCCGTACTTC | CASSPRTGVPLWPYF | TRBV7-2 | 15 | TRBJ2-7 | - | TRBD1
TGTGCCAGCTCATCCCCCATGACTAGCACAGATACGCAGTATTTT | CASSSPMTSTDTQYF | TRBV18 | 15 | TRBJ2-3 | once | -
TGCGCCAGCAGCTTGGTAGCGGCCGCCTACAATGAGCAGTTCTTC | CASSLVAAAYNEQFF | TRBV5-1 | 15 | TRBJ2-1 | - | -
TGTGCCAGCAGTCAATTTATGGCGGGTGGGGGGAGCGAGCAGTACTTC | CASSQFMAGGGSEQYF | TRBV27 | 16 | TRBJ2-7 | - | -
TGTGCCAGCAGCTTAGTCCCGGGGGTGGTTGGCTACACCTTC | CASSLVPGVVGYTF | TRBV7-2 | 14 | TRBJ1-2 | - | -
TGTGCCAGCAGGTACAGACAGGGGCCCTACGAGCAGTACTTC | CASRYRQGPYEQYF | TRBV2 | 14 | TRBJ2-7 | - | TRBD1
TGTGCCAGCTCACCACTATCTCAGAACTATGGCTACACCTTC | CASSPLSQNYGYTF | TRBV18 | 14 | TRBJ1-2 | - | -
TGTGCCAGCAGTCGCGGGGGGGATGGCTACACCTTC | CASSRGGDGYTF | TRBV3-1/TRBV3-2 | 12 | TRBJ1-2 | - | -
TGTGCCAGCAGCTTAGCGTCGACTCTCTCTGGAAACACCATATATTTT | CASSLASTLSGNTIYF | TRBV7-9 | 16 | TRBJ1-3 | - | -
TGCAGCGCCGAGCCAGGGTGGGGTGGCACAGATACGCAGTATTTT | CSAEPGWGGTDTQYF | TRBV29-1 | 15 | TRBJ2-3 | few | -
TGTGCCAGCAGGTACAGTTATAGCAATCAGCCCCAGCATTTT | CASRYSYSNQPQHF | TRBV2 | 14 | TRBJ1-5 | - | -
TGTGCCAGTAGTGCGGGGCCATTAGCTTTCTTT | CASSAGPLAFF | TRBV19 | 11 | TRBJ1-1 | - | -
TGTGCCAGCAGCGGCAGTCCAGATACGCAGTATTTT | CASSGSPDTQYF | TRBV11-2 | 12 | TRBJ2-3 | - | -
TGTGCCACCAGTGATTTGGGGGGAGGAGGCGAGACCCAGTACTTC | CATSDLGGGGETQYF | TRBV24-1 | 15 | TRBJ2-5 | - | -
TGTGCCAGCAGCTTAGCGACAGGGTGGGGACGCTCGAACACTGAAGCTTTCTTT | CASSLATGWGRSNTEAFF | TRBV7-9 | 18 | TRBJ1-1 | - | TRBD1
TGTGCCAGCAGCAGCGGACAGGGGAGCACAGATACGCAGTATTTT | CASSSGQGSTDTQYF | TRBV11-3 | 15 | TRBJ2-3 | - | TRBD1
TGTGCCAGCAGCACCGAGACAGGGCTCTATGGCTACACCTTC | CASSTETGLYGYTF | TRBV7-6 | 14 | TRBJ1-2 | - | TRBD1
TGCAGTGCTAGTAAACCGGGACAGGGGGGTAAAGCTTTCTTT | CSASKPGQGGKAFF | TRBV20-1 | 14 | TRBJ1-1 | - | TRBD1
TGTGCCAGCACCTCTGCTGACAGGGTCCCCTACGAGCAGTACTTC | CASTSADRVPYEQYF | TRBV5-4 | 15 | TRBJ2-7 | - | TRBD1
TGTGCCAGCAGCCCCTCCCTGGGAGGCACTGAAGCTTTCTTT | CASSPSLGGTEAFF | TRBV11-2 | 14 | TRBJ1-1 | few | -